These T cell receptor beta chains were read from a single sample in a study of blood T cell repertoires in COVID-19. Sequenced by immunoSEQ multiplex PCR; TCRdb stores in-frame clones only, minus some. The sample has approximately 140,000 clones; 85% to 90% are singletons. The sample was peripheral blood. The origin of the receptors is a man aged 45 to 65 with active or convalescent COVID-19. Both conserved end residues are part of each CDR3. Fields, in order: V gene, clone size, J gene, D gene, CDR3 DNA, CDR3 protein. A D gene is named only where the DNA matches it firmly. Clone size appears in some rows only: once, few, many, or a class for an expanded clone.

TRBV29-1,.,TRBJ2-3,TRBD1,TGCAGCGCTGGGGGGACAGGAAGCACAGATACGCAGTATTTT,CSAGGTGSTDTQYF
TRBV6-1,once,TRBJ2-7,.,TGTGCCAGCAGTGAATGGGGCAGGGGCTCCTACGAGCAGTACTTC,CASSEWGRGSYEQYF
TRBV28,.,TRBJ1-4,TRBD1,TGTGCCAGCAGTTCGGGACAGGGGCCCTCATCTGGTAATGAAAAACTGTTTTTT,CASSSGQGPSSGNEKLFF
TRBV6-5,once,TRBJ2-5,.,TGTGCCAGCAGTTCAGGTCTCGGTAGGGAGACCCAGTACTTC,CASSSGLGRETQYF
TRBV23-1,.,TRBJ1-2,.,TGCGCCAGCAGTCTAAGCGGCCGGGTGGACTATGGCTACACCTTC,CASSLSGRVDYGYTF
TRBV5-1,.,TRBJ2-2,TRBD2,TGCGCCAGCAGCTTGCTTGCTCAAAAGGGGAGCGGGAGATACATCGGGGAGCTGTTTTTT,CASSLLAQKGSGRYIGELFF
TRBV9,.,TRBJ1-4,.,TGTGCCAGCAGCGCCCGGGACGGGGAGGGTGCTAATGAAAAACTGTTTTTT,CASSARDGEGANEKLFF
TRBV7-9,.,TRBJ2-7,TRBD1,TGTGCCAGCAGCTTAGAACCTACAGGGGTCGTCTCCTACGAGCAGTACTTC,CASSLEPTGVVSYEQYF
TRBV20-1,.,TRBJ1-1,.,TGCAGTGCGTACAGGGAGTCAGCTTTCTTT,CSAYRESAFF
TRBV19,.,TRBJ2-1,.,TGTGCCAGTAGTACAGGACTGGAACGTTTTAATGAGCAGTTCTTC,CASSTGLERFNEQFF
TRBV6-5,once,TRBJ1-5,.,TGTGCCAGCAGGCTAACAGGGCCAAATCAGCCCCAGCATTTT,CASRLTGPNQPQHF
TRBV7-3,.,TRBJ2-1,TRBD2,TGTGCCAGCAGCGCAGAGGGACTAGCGGGTACCTACAATGAGCAGTTCTTC,CASSAEGLAGTYNEQFF
TRBV7-9,.,TRBJ2-5,.,TGTGCCAGCAGCTTAGTGTCCAGCCAAGAGACCCAGTACTTC,CASSLVSSQETQYF
TRBV28,.,TRBJ2-3,.,TGTGCCTGTAAAGCAGGGGCGGAGACAGATACGCAGTATTTT,CACKAGAETDTQYF
TRBV28,.,TRBJ1-4,TRBD1,TGTGCCAGCAGTTTATGGGGGACAGTTGCAACTAATGAAAAACTGTTTTTT,CASSLWGTVATNEKLFF
TRBV18,.,TRBJ1-2,TRBD1,TGTGCCAGCTCACCGAACCGGGACAGAATTAACTATGGCTACACCTTC,CASSPNRDRINYGYTF
TRBV28,.,TRBJ1-5,TRBD1,TGTGCCAGCAGTTTGGGACAGCTAAATCAGCCCCAGCATTTT,CASSLGQLNQPQHF